Listed here is a single T cell receptor beta chain. The data belong to a study of blood T cell repertoires in COVID-19. The table came from immunoSEQ multiplex PCR; TCRdb's copy has only in-frame clones and leaves some out. The data contain about 120,000 clones, over 60% of them singletons. The sequencing input was peripheral blood. This TCR was sampled from a human donor in a cohort sampled during active COVID-19.

The CDR3 protein is CASSFPGTVLNEQFF. CDR3 in DNA: TGTGCCAGCAGCTTCCCCGGGACAGTTCTCAATGAGCAGTTCTTC. The chain combines TRBV7-2 with TRBJ2-1, with TRBD1 matching 7 bases. The germline CDR1 and CDR2 sequences are SGHTA and FQGNSA. This CDR3 has 15 amino acids. J was trimmed by 6 bases and V by 3 bases; bases with no gene match: 8. Variable domain in full (rest from reference TRBV7-2 and TRBJ2-1): GAGVSQSPSNKVTEKGKDVELRCDPISGHTALYWYRQSLGQGLEFLIYFQGNSAPDKSGLPSDRFSAERTGGSVSTLTIQRTQQEDSAVYLCASSFPGTVLNEQFFGPGTRLTVL.